This T cell receptor (beta chain) was found in a study of blood T cell repertoires in COVID-19. Study-wide background: There were acute and convalescent COVID-19 samples, and they came from the United States, Italy and Spain.

The CDR3 totals 17 residues. During active infection, Seattle patients enrolled and were then monitored through disease. Using immunoSEQ multiplex PCR, the repertoire was profiled, and TCRdb retains in-frame clones only, with some absent. The sample consists of approximately 290,000 clones, 89% of them appearing once. The receptor comes from a woman aged 25 to 39 with COVID-19, enrolled during active disease. The sequenced sample consisted of peripheral blood. This chain joins TRBV21-1 and TRBJ1-5. TRBV21-1 is assigned pseudogene status. This CDR3 is CASSKWGGKYSNQPQHF. The CDR3 DNA sequence: TGTGCCAGCAGCAAATGGGGGGGGAAGTATAGCAATCAGCCCCAGCATTTT.